This TCR beta chain was identified during a study of blood T cells in healthy people across ages. General study points: No one knew whether donors had CMV, which possibly confounded expanded clonotype changes.

The CDR3 runs to 17 residues. Germline lookup yields CDR1 PRHDT and CDR2 FYEKMQ (reference sequence). A word on this clonotype: Its specificity is not known.

Primers used in a second PCR of about 7 to 12 cycles were a sample-barcoded 5' primer and a J-beta primer mix. One entry per CDR3 protein, called by TCRdb with MiXCR from the 5' RACE reads. The sample includes about 1.6 million distinct CDR3 sequences, about 35% of them seen just once. The source material was blood. The V call is TRBV13, the J call TRBJ2-7; 7 bases are shared with TRBD1. The J call may be in error: the DNA end matches TRBJ2-5 better. The sequence came from a woman in her 30s in good health. The CDR3 region is CASSFLYRRGKEETQYF. CDR3 nucleotides: TGTGCCAGCAGCTTCTTGTATCGCAGGGGGAAGGAAGAGACCCAGTACTTC.